This T cell receptor (beta chain) emerged from a study of T cells in Graves' hyperthyroidism and ophthalmopathy. Study in general: Before any treatment, at initial diagnosis, peripheral blood was collected.

Regions amplified from RNA transcripts were the TCR beta CDR3 regions. The HTBI primer set drove a first-round RT-PCR of the TCR CDR3. TCRdb recomputed calls from the multiplex PCR reads with MiXCR, one row per CDR3 protein. The table lists 700,000 or so distinct CDR3 sequences, 16% of them singletons. Exclusion criteria comprised uncontrolled infection, other autoimmune disease, pregnancy or lactation. From more than 9 ml of fresh peripheral blood, PBMCs were isolated. This clonotype was observed many times. The sequenced sample consisted of blood. This receptor was taken from a man in his late teens or twenties with Graves' hyperthyroidism.

The CDR3 is CASSLDLVAGITGELFF. In nucleotides, the CDR3 is TGTGCCAGCAGCTTAGATCTGGTAGCGGGAATCACCGGGGAGCTGTTTTTT. The genes are TRBV11-2 and TRBJ2-2; TRBD2 matches 8 bases. Looked up from germline, CDR1 is SGHAT and CDR2 is FQNNGV. Trimming removed 0 bases from V and 4 bases from J; junction bases left unmatched: 7. The CDR3 is 17 residues long. The entire variable domain, with the rest obtained from reference TRBV11-2 and TRBJ2-2, is as follows: EAGVAQSPRYKIIEKRQSVAFWCNPISGHATLYWYQQILGQGPKLLIQFQNNGVVDDSQLPKDRFSAERLKGVDSTLKIQPAKLEDSAVYLCASSLDLVAGITGELFFGEGSRLTVL.